This entry describes one TCR beta chain. Its antigen is undetermined. The donors were part of the approximately 130-subject validation cohort, which stood apart from the roughly 700-subject first cohort. The sample comes from a study of cytomegalovirus exposure and HLA in healthy donors. The assay was immunoSEQ multiplex PCR, and TCRdb's table has in-frame clones only and misses some. Of tens of thousands of clones in the sample, 90% to 95% were seen once. Germline loops: CDR1 MNHNS, CDR2 SASEGT. V lost 2 bases and J lost 1; bases outside the gene matches: 1. This CDR3 has 14 amino acids. Regarding the study as a whole: Subsequent analysis found a tendency for first-cohort TCR clusters to co-occur within the 120 or so validation repertoires.

The sequence derives from a woman between 18 and 30 years old in good health and CMV-seropositive. The sequencing sample was made of PBMCs. The rearrangement uses TRBV6-1 and TRBJ2-5; the match to TRBD2 covers 7 bases. This CDR3 reads CASSEWTSQETQYF. DNA of the CDR3: TGTGCCAGCAGTGAATGGACTAGCCAAGAGACCCAGTACTTC.